These T cell receptor beta chains were read from a single sample in a study of blood T cell repertoires in COVID-19. The assay was immunoSEQ multiplex PCR, and TCRdb's table has in-frame clones only and misses some. The table lists fewer than 300,000 clones, over 75% of them singletons. The sequencing input was peripheral blood. All receptors derive from a human donor in a cohort sampled during active COVID-19. CDR3s include the opening cysteine and the closing phenylalanine or tryptophan. The order of the fields is clone size, D gene, J gene, V gene, CDR3 protein, CDR3 DNA. A D gene is named only where the DNA matches it firmly. Only part of the rows carry a size: once, few, many, or a class if the clone is expanded.

clone size: -; D gene: -; J gene: TRBJ2-5; V gene: TRBV11-2; CDR3 protein: CASSLRQNQETQYF; CDR3 DNA: TGTGCCAGCAGCTTACGACAGAACCAAGAGACCCAGTACTTC
clone size: -; D gene: -; J gene: TRBJ2-3; V gene: TRBV5-6; CDR3 protein: CASSSPMAASTDTQYF; CDR3 DNA: TGTGCCAGCAGCTCCCCCATGGCGGCTAGCACAGATACGCAGTATTTT
clone size: -; D gene: TRBD1; J gene: TRBJ1-2; V gene: TRBV5-1; CDR3 protein: CASSLAGQNYGYTF; CDR3 DNA: TGCGCCAGCAGCTTGGCGGGACAGAACTATGGCTACACCTTC
clone size: few; D gene: -; J gene: TRBJ1-1; V gene: TRBV19; CDR3 protein: CASSMSSGYTEAFF; CDR3 DNA: TGTGCCAGTAGTATGTCTTCGGGGTACACTGAAGCTTTCTTT
clone size: -; D gene: -; J gene: TRBJ2-2; V gene: TRBV5-1; CDR3 protein: CASSLDGGSITGELFF; CDR3 DNA: TGCGCCAGCAGCTTGGACGGGGGATCTATCACCGGGGAGCTGTTTTTT
clone size: -; D gene: -; J gene: TRBJ2-7; V gene: TRBV7-9; CDR3 protein: CASSPTRGSYDYEQYF; CDR3 DNA: TGTGCCAGCAGCCCGACCCGAGGTAGTTACGATTACGAGCAGTACTTC
clone size: once; D gene: TRBD1; J gene: TRBJ2-4; V gene: TRBV6-2/TRBV6-3; CDR3 protein: CASSGQRGRGVKNIQYF; CDR3 DNA: TGTGCCAGCAGTGGCCAGAGGGGGCGCGGTGTCAAAAACATTCAGTACTTC
clone size: -; D gene: TRBD1; J gene: TRBJ1-6; V gene: TRBV4-3; CDR3 protein: CASSQETGWDSPLHF; CDR3 DNA: TGCGCCAGCAGCCAAGAGACAGGGTGGGATTCACCCCTCCACTTT
clone size: -; D gene: TRBD1; J gene: TRBJ1-5; V gene: TRBV5-1; CDR3 protein: CASSRDRNSNQPQHF; CDR3 DNA: TGCGCCAGCAGCAGGGACAGGAATAGCAATCAGCCCCAGCATTTT
clone size: few; D gene: TRBD1; J gene: TRBJ2-7; V gene: TRBV4-3; CDR3 protein: CASSQESNPGEGGANYEQYF; CDR3 DNA: TGCGCCAGCAGCCAAGAAAGCAACCCAGGGGAAGGGGGCGCAAACTACGAGCAGTACTTC
clone size: -; D gene: -; J gene: TRBJ1-4; V gene: TRBV5-1; CDR3 protein: CASSTGDLNEKLFF; CDR3 DNA: TGCGCCAGCAGCACGGGGGACCTGAATGAAAAACTGTTTTTT